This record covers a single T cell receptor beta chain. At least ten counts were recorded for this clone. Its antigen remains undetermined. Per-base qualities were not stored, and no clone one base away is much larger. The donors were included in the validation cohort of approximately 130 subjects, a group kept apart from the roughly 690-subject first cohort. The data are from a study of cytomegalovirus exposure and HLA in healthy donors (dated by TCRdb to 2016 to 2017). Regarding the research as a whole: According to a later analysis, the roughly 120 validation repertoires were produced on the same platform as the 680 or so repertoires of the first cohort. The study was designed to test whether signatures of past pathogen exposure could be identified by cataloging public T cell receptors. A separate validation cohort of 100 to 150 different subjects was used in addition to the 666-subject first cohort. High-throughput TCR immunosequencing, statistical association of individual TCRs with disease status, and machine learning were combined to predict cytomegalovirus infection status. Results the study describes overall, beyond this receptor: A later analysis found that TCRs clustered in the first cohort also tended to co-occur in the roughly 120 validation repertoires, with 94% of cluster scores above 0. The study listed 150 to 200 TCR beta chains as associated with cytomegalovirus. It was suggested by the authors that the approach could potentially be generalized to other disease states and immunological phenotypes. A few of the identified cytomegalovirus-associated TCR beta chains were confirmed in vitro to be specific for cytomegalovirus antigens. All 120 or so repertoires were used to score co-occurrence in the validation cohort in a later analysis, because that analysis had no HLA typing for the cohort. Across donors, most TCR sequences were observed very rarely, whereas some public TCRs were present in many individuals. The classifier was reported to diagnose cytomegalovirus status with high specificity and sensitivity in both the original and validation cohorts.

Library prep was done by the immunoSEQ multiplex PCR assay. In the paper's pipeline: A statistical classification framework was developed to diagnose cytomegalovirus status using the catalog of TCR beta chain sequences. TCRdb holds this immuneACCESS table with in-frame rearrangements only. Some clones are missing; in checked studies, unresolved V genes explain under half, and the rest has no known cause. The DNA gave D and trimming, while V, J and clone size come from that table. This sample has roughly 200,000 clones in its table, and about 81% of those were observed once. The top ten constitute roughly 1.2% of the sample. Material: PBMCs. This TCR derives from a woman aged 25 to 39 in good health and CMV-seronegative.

The nucleotides are TGTGCCAGCAGCCAACAGGGTTCCAATCAGCCCCAGCATTTT. This yields the protein CASSQQGSNQPQHF. The rearranged segments are TRBV6-5 and TRBJ1-5, and perhaps TRBD1 as D gene, on 6 matching bases. From the germline V gene, CDR1 is MNHEY and CDR2 is SVGAGI. Trimming takes 6 bases from V and 3 bases from J, and the germline ends sit 12 bases apart. The CDR3 measures 14 amino acids from cysteine to phenylalanine. The retained sequence is limited to the CDR3, 42 bases, with the frame set at the first base.